The source of this T cell receptor (beta chain) is a study of blood T cell repertoires in COVID-19. For the study at large: Sites across the United States, Italy and Spain contributed samples from acute and convalescent COVID-19.

In the source study's methods: The assay estimated nucleated cells by amplifying reference gene primers. TCRdb's table, derived via immunoSEQ multiplex PCR, lists solely in-frame clones and lacks some. That table gives V, J and clone size, and the DNA gave D and trimming. The sample yields about 140,000 clones, approximately 83% seen once. Looked up from germline, CDR1 is DFQATT and CDR2 is SNEGSKA (reference sequence). The V end lost 3 bases, the J end lost 3 bases, and 18 bases lay between the germline ends. CDR3 size: 16 residues. The receptor was isolated from a human donor in a cohort sampled during active COVID-19. Material for sequencing was peripheral blood. This chain uses TRBV20-1 with TRBJ1-5; D gene unclear. The CDR3 spells CSASNPTVIANQPQHF. CDR3 in DNA: TGCAGTGCTAGTAACCCCACTGTTATTGCCAATCAGCCCCAGCATTTT.